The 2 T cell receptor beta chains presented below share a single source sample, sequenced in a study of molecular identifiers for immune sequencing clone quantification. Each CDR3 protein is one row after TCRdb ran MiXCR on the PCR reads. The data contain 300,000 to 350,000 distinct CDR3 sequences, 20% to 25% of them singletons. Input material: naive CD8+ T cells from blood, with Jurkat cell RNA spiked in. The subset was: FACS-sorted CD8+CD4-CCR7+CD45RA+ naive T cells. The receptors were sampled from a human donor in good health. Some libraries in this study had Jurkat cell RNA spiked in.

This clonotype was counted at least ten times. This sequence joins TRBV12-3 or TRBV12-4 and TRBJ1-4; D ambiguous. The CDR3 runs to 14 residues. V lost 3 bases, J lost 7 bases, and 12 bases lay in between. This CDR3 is CASSLTTVREKLFF. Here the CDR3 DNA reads TGTGCCAGCAGTTTGACCACCGTACGTGAAAAACTGTTTTTT.

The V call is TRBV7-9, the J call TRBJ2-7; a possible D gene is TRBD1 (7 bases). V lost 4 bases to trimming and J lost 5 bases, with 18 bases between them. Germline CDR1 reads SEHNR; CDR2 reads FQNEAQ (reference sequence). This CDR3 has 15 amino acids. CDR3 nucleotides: TGTGCCAGCAGCTCCGACAGGGACCGCGGGGACGAGCAGTACTTC. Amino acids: CASSSDRDRGDEQYF.